This is a list of T cell receptor beta chains from one sample in a study of chemoradiotherapy in HPV16-positive cancers. Profiling relied on immunoSEQ multiplex PCR, and the TCRdb table lists in-frame clones only, not all of them. Here the sample spans fewer than 25,000 clones, 73% being singletons. Collection of the sample occurred from a patient who underwent chemoradiotherapy. All receptors derive from a human donor with HPV-associated anogenital cancer. Each CDR3 is given with its conserved first and last residue. A D gene is named only where the DNA matches it firmly. Size values are once, few and many counts, or a class for expanded clones, and some rows have none.

>NA|TRBV19|NA|TRBJ1-2
TGTGCCAGTAGTATAGTGGGGCGAGCTTGGGGCTACACCTTC
CASSIVGRAWGYTF
>NA|TRBV18|NA|TRBJ1-1
TGTGCCAGCTCGCGGGACCGAAACACTGAAGCTTTCTTT
CASSRDRNTEAFF
>NA|TRBV5-1|NA|TRBJ1-3
TGCGCCAGCAGAGTTGATTCTGGAAACACCATATATTTT
CASRVDSGNTIYF
>NA|TRBV28|NA|TRBJ2-2
TGTGCCAGCAGGCCGGTTAAGGGGGAGCTGTTTTTT
CASRPVKGELFF
>few|TRBV2|NA|TRBJ1-1
TGTGCCAGCAACAGGAACACTGAAGCTTTCTTT
CASNRNTEAFF
>NA|TRBV7-2|NA|TRBJ2-6
TGTGCCAGCAGCTTAGCGCAGGCAGGAGTCCTTTCTGGGGCCAACGTCCTGACTTTC
CASSLAQAGVLSGANVLTF
>NA|TRBV6-1|NA|TRBJ2-7
TGTGCCACCAGACAGATCTACGAGCAGTACTTC
CATRQIYEQYF
>NA|TRBV4-1|TRBD1|TRBJ1-6
TGCGCCAGCAGCTTACAGGGGTCCAATTCACCCCTCCACTTT
CASSLQGSNSPLHF
>NA|TRBV6-1|TRBD2|TRBJ2-7
TGTGCCAGCAGTGCGGGAGGGAGGACTAGCGGGAGTCTCTACGAGCAGTACTTC
CASSAGGRTSGSLYEQYF
>NA|TRBV29-1|TRBD2|TRBJ2-1
TGCAGCGGGCAGACTAGCGGGGAGGGTGAGCAGTTCTTC
CSGQTSGEGEQFF
>NA|TRBV13|NA|TRBJ1-5
TGTGCCAGCAGCCGAGGGGTGAGCAATCAGCCCCAGCATTTT
CASSRGVSNQPQHF
>once|TRBV5-6|TRBD1|TRBJ2-3
TGTGCCAGCAGCCCCCCCGGGACAGGGGCAGATACGCAGTATTTT
CASSPPGTGADTQYF
>NA|TRBV29-1|TRBD1|TRBJ1-4
TGCAGCGTTGAAGGAGGACGGGGACAGGGTCCTAATGAAAAACTGTTTTTT
CSVEGGRGQGPNEKLFF
>NA|TRBV7-2|TRBD2|TRBJ2-1
TGTGCCAGCAGCTTAGGGATGGCTAGCGGGCAGAACAATGAGCAGTTCTTC
CASSLGMASGQNNEQFF
>NA|TRBV6-5|TRBD1|TRBJ2-5
TGTGCCAGCAGTCCGACAGGGGCGGCGACCCAGTACTTC
CASSPTGAATQYF